This T cell receptor beta chain was sequenced for a study of blood T cell repertoires in COVID-19. Overall study: The United States, Italy and Spain supplied acute and convalescent COVID-19 samples. T cells, B-cell-depleted T cells, or PBMCs supplied cDNA or gDNA.

V was shortened by 4 bases and J by 0 bases, with 8 bases between the two germline ends. The CDR3 sequence is 14 residues long. Germline CDR1 SNHLY, CDR2 FYNNEI. Per the original methods: Amplification of reference gene primers provided the estimated nucleated cell counts. Method: immunoSEQ multiplex PCR; TCRdb's copy keeps in-frame clones and lacks some. V, J and clone size reflect that table, while D and trimming were determined from the DNA. This table has more than 200,000 clones, approximately 90% appearing once. The source of this sequence is a man between 65 and 85 years old with acute or convalescent COVID-19. Source material: peripheral blood. The rearrangement links TRBV2 to TRBJ2-3; possibly TRBD1 for D (6 bases). Here the CDR3 reads CASSGGQSTDTQYF. CDR3 coding DNA: TGTGCCAGCAGTGGCGGACAGAGCACAGATACGCAGTATTTT.